This TCR beta chain is drawn from a study of T cells in Graves' hyperthyroidism and ophthalmopathy. Study findings and constraints: Blood also contained most expanded thyroid clonotypes above 0.001. In the analysis, a 13 V-J model separated ophthalmopathy from stable hyperthyroidism.

Using RNA transcripts as the source, TCR beta CDR3 regions were amplified. Using the HTBI primer set, a first-round RT-PCR was run on the TCR CDR3. Using its own MiXCR run on the multiplex PCR reads, TCRdb lists one record per CDR3 protein. The data hold approximately 520,000 distinct CDR3 sequences, with around 21% observed a single time. Ten or more counts support this clonotype. Its target is not known. In germline, CDR1 is SGHVS, CDR2 FQNEAQ. V lost 0 bases, J lost 4 bases, and 10 bases lay in between. There are 15 residues in the CDR3. A lack of ophthalmopathy progression within 18 months defined stable Graves' hyperthyroidism. Hyperthyroidism, newly diagnosed and lasting under 2 months, affected patients aged 18 to 65.

The sample consisted of blood. The chain is built from TRBV7-8 and TRBJ1-5; D is undetermined. The clonotype was recovered from a man between 18 and 29 years old with Graves' hyperthyroidism. CDR3: CASSLALLGNQPQHF. CDR3 nucleotide sequence: TGTGCCAGCAGCTTAGCGCTTTTGGGGAATCAGCCCCAGCATTTT.